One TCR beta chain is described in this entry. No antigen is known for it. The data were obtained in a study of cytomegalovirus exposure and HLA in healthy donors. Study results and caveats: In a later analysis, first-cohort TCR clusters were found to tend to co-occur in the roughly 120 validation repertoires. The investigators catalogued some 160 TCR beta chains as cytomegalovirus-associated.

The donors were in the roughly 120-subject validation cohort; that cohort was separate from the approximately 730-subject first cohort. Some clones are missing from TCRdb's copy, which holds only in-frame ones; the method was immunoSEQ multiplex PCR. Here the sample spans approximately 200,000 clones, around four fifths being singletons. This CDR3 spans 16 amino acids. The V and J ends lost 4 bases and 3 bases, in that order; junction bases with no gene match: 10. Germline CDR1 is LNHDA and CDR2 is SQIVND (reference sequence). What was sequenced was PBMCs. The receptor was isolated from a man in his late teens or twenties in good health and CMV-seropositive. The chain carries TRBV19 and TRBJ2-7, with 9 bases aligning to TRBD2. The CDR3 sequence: CASSTPFGLALYEQYF. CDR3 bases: TGTGCCAGTAGTACCCCCTTCGGACTAGCGCTCTACGAGCAGTACTTC. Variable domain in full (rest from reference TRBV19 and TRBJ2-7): DGGITQSPKYLFRKEGQNVTLSCEQNLNHDAMYWYRQDPGQGLRLIYYSQIVNDFQKGDIAEGYSVSREKKESFPLTVTSAQKNPTAFYLCASSTPFGLALYEQYFGPGTRLTVT.